This paragraph reports one T cell receptor (beta chain). The sample is drawn from a study of cytomegalovirus exposure and HLA in healthy donors. PCR was performed using 60 Vbeta and 13 Jbeta primers. The assay was immunoSEQ multiplex PCR, and TCRdb's table has in-frame clones only and misses some. The repertoire has approximately 160,000 clones, 70% to 75% of them found once; the top ten carry approximately 5%. Germline lookup yields CDR1 SNHLY and CDR2 FYNNEI. This CDR3 is 16 amino acids long. Trimming pared 0 bases from V and 4 bases from J, leaving 15 bases between. The sequence came from a man between 18 and 29 years old in good health and CMV-seropositive. The V gene is TRBV2, the J gene TRBJ1-2, with a possible D match to TRBD1 (5 bases). The sequenced material came from PBMCs. The CDR3: CASSEARGGPFYGYTF. CDR3 sequence (DNA): TGTGCCAGCAGTGAAGCACGGGGGGGACCTTTCTATGGCTACACCTTC.